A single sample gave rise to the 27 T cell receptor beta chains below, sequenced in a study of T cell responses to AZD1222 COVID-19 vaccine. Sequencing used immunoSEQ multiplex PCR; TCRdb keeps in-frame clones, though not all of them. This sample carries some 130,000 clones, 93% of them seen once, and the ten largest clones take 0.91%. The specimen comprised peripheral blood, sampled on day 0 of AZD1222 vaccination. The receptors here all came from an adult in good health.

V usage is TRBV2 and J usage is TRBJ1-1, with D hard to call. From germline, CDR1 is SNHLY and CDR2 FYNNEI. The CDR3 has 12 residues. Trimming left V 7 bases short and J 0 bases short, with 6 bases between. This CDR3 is CASIRMNTEAFF. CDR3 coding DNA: TGTGCCAGCATTCGGATGAACACTGAAGCTTTCTTT.

CDR3 loop: CASSKMTEEAFF. The CDR3, as DNA: TGTGCCAGCAGCAAAATGACAGAAGAAGCTTTCTTT. V is TRBV5-6 and J is TRBJ1-1; D may be TRBD1 (5 bases). Looked up from germline, CDR1 is SGHDT and CDR2 is YYEEEE. The V end lost 4 bases, the J end lost 8 bases, and 12 bases lay between the germline ends. This CDR3 is 12 amino acids long.

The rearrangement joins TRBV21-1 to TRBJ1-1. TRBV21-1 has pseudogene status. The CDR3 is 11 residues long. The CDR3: CASSKEALAFF. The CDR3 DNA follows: TGTGCCAGCAGCAAAGAAGCTCTCGCTTTCTTT.

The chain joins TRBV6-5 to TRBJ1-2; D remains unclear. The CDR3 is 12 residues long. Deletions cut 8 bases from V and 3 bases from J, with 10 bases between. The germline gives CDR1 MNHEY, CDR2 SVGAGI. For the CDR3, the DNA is TGTGCCAGCGGGTGGCTTGACTATGGCTACACCTTC. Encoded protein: CASGWLDYGYTF.

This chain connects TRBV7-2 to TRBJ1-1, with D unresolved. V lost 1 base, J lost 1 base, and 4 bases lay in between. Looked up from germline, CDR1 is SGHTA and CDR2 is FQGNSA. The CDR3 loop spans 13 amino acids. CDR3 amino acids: CASSLGRNTEAFF. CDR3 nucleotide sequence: TGTGCCAGCAGCTTAGGGAGGAACACTGAAGCTTTCTTT.

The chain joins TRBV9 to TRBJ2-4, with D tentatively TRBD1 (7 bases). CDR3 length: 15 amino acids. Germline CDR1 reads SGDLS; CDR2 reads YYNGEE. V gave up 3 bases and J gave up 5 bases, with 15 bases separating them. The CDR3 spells CASSAIDREENIQYF. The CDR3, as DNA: TGTGCCAGCAGCGCTATTGACAGGGAGGAAAACATTCAGTACTTC.

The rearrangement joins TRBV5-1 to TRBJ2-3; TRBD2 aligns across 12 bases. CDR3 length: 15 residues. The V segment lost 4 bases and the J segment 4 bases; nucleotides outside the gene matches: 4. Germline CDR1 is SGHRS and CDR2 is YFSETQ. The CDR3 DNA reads TGCGCCAGCAGCCCTAGCGGGGGGGATCCAGATACGCAGTATTTT. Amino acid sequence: CASSPSGGDPDTQYF.

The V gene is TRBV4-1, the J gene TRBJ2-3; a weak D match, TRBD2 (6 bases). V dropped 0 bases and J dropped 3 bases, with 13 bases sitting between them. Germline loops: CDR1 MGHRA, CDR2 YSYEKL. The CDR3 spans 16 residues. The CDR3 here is CASSQDVAAGTDTQYF. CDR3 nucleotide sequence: TGCGCCAGCAGCCAAGATGTAGCGGCTGGGACAGATACGCAGTATTTT.

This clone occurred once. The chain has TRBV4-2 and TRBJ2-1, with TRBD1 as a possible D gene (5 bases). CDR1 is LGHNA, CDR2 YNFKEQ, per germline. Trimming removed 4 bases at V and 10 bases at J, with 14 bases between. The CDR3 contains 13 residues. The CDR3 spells CASSPSQEGEQFF. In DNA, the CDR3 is TGTGCCAGCAGCCCTTCACAGGAAGGCGAGCAGTTCTTC.

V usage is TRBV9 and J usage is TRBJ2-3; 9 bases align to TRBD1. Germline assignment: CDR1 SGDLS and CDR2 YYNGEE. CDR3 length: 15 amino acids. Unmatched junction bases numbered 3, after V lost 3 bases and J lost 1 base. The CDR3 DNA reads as TGTGCCAGCAGCGAGGACAGGGGAGGCACAGATACGCAGTATTTT. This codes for CASSEDRGGTDTQYF.

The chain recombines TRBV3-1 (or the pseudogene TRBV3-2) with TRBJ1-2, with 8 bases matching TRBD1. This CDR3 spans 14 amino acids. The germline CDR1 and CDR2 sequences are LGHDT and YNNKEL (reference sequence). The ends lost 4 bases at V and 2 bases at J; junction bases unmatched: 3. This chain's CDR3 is CASSLRTGNYGYTF. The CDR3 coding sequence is TGTGCCAGCAGCCTTAGGACAGGGAACTATGGCTACACCTTC.

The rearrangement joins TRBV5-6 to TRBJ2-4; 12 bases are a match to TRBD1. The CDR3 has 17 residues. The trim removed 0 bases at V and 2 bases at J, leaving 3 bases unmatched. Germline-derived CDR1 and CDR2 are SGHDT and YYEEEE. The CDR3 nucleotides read TGTGCCAGCAGCTTGGCCTGGGACAGGGGGCCCAAAAACATTCAGTACTTC. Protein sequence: CASSLAWDRGPKNIQYF.

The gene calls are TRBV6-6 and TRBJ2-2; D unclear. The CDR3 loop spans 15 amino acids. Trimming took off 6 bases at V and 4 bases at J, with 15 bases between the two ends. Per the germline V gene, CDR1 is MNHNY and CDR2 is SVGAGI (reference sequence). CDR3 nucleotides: TGTGCCAGCAGCGTGTCCTACTGGGGCACCGGGGAGCTGTTTTTT. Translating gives CASSVSYWGTGELFF.

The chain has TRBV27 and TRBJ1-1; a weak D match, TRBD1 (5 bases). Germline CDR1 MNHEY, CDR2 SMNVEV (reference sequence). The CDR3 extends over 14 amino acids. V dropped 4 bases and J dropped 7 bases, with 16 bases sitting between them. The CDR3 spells CASSSALHRNEAFF. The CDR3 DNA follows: TGTGCCAGCAGTTCAGCTCTTCACAGGAATGAAGCTTTCTTT.

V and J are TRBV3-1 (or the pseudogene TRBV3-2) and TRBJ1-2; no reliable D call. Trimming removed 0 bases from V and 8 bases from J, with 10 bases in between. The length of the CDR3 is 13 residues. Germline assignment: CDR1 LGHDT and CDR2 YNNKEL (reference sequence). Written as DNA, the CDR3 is TGTGCCAGCAGCCAAGATGGGGTATACGGCTACACCTTC. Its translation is CASSQDGVYGYTF.

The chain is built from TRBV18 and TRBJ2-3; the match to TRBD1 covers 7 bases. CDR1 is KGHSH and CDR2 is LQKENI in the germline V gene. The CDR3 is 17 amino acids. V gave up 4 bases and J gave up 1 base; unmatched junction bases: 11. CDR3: CASSRIAGGLGTDTQYF. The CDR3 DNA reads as TGTGCCAGCTCACGGATCGCAGGGGGTTTGGGCACAGATACGCAGTATTTT.

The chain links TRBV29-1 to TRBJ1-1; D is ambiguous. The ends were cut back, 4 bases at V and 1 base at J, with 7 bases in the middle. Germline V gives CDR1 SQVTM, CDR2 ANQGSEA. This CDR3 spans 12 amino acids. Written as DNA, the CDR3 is TGCAGCGTTGTATCGGAGAACACTGAAGCTTTCTTT. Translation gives CSVVSENTEAFF. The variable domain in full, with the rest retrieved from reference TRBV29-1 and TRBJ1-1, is SAVISQKPSRDICQRGTSLTIQCQVDSQVTMMFWYRQQPGQSLTLIATANQGSEATYESGFVIDKFPISRPNLTFSTLTVSNMSPEDSSIYLCSVVSENTEAFFGQGTRLTVV.

Here the CDR3 reads CASSSKWAGEGANSPLHF. CDR3 DNA: TGTGCCAGCAGCTCGAAGTGGGCGGGCGAGGGGGCAAATTCACCCCTCCACTTT. The gene calls are TRBV7-8 and TRBJ1-6, with 7 positions matching TRBD1. Germline V gene sequence: CDR1 SGHVS, CDR2 FQNEAQ. The CDR3 has 18 residues. With V trimmed by 4 bases and J by 7 bases, 16 bases remained unmatched.

CDR3 residues: CASRGGGRVGTDTQYF. DNA for the CDR3: TGTGCCAGTAGAGGCGGGGGCCGAGTAGGTACAGATACGCAGTATTTT. This chain uses TRBV19 with TRBJ2-3; TRBD2 might be the D (7 bases). V lost 6 bases and J 3 bases, leaving 19 bases between the germline ends. The CDR3 loop spans 16 amino acids. The germline CDR1 and CDR2 sequences are LNHDA and SQIVND (reference sequence). The variable domain in full, completed from reference TRBV19 and TRBJ2-3, reads DGGITQSPKYLFRKEGQNVTLSCEQNLNHDAMYWYRQDPGQGLRLIYYSQIVNDFQKGDIAEGYSVSREKKESFPLTVTSAQKNPTAFYLCASRGGGRVGTDTQYFGPGTRLTVL.

The CDR3 sequence: CSASRAGVSYEQYF. The CDR3 DNA sequence: TGCAGTGCTAGTCGTGCAGGGGTCTCCTACGAGCAGTACTTC. This sequence joins TRBV20-1 and TRBJ2-7; maybe TRBD1 (6 bases). This CDR3 spans 14 amino acids. Trimming pared 3 bases from V and 0 bases from J, leaving 12 bases between. Germline CDR1 DFQATT, CDR2 SNEGSKA (reference sequence).

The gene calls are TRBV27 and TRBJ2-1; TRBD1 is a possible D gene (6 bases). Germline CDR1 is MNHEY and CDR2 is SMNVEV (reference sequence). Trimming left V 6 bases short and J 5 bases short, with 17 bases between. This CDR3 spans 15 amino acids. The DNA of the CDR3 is TGTGCCAGCAGCGCCTGGCAGGGGCCCGACAATGAGCAGTTCTTC. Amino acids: CASSAWQGPDNEQFF.

For the CDR3, the DNA is TGTGCCAGCTCACCTCTGACAGGGGTTAACTATGGCTACACCTTC. The encoded protein is CASSPLTGVNYGYTF. This chain links TRBV18 with TRBJ1-2, with TRBD1 matching 8 bases. Germline loops: CDR1 KGHSH, CDR2 LQKENI. J gave up 1 base and V 3 bases, and 4 bases lay outside the gene matches. This CDR3 is 15 amino acids long.

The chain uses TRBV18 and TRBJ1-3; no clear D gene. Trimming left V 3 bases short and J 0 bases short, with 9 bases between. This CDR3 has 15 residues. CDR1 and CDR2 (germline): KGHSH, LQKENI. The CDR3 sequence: CASSPLEGSGNTIYF. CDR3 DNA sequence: TGTGCCAGCTCACCGTTAGAGGGCTCTGGAAACACCATATATTTT. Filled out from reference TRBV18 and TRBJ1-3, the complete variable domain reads NAGVMQNPRHLVRRRGQEARLRCSPMKGHSHVYWYRQLPEEGLKFMVYLQKENIIDESGMPKERFSAEFPKEGPSILRIQQVVRGDSAAYFCASSPLEGSGNTIYFGEGSWLTVV.

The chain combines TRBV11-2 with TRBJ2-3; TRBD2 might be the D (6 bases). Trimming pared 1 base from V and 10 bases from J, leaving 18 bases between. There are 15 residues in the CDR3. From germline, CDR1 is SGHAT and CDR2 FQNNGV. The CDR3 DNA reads TGTGCCAGCAGCTTAGGCCCGGGACTCCCAGGACCGCAGTATTTT. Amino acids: CASSLGPGLPGPQYF.

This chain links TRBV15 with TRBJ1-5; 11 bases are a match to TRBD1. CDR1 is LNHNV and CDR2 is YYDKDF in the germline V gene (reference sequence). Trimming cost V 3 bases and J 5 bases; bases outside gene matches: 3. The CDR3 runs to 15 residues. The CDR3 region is CATSRDRGPYQPQHF. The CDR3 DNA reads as TGTGCCACCAGCAGGGACAGGGGGCCCTATCAGCCCCAGCATTTT. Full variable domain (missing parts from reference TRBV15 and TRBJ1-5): DAMVIQNPRYQVTQFGKPVTLSCSQTLNHNVMYWYQQKSSQAPKLLFHYYDKDFNNEADTPDNFQSRRPNTSFCFLDIRSPGLGDTAMYLCATSRDRGPYQPQHFGDGTRLSIL.

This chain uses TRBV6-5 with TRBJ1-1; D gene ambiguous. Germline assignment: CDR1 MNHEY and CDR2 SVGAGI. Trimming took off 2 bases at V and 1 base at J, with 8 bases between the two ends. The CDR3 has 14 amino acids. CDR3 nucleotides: TGTGCCAGCAGTTACGGCGGATCGAACACTGAAGCTTTCTTT. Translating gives CASSYGGSNTEAFF.

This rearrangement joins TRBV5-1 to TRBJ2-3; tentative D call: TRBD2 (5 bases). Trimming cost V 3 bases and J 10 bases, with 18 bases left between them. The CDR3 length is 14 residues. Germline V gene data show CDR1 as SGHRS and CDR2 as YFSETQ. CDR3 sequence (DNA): TGCGCCAGCAGCTCCGACCCGACCGTCGGGGCGCAGTATTTT. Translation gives CASSSDPTVGAQYF.